The rows below give T cell receptor beta chains drawn from one sample of a study of blood T cell repertoires in COVID-19. This table comes from immunoSEQ multiplex PCR, and its TCRdb copy is limited to in-frame clones, with some not included. The sample consists of 200,000 to 250,000 clones, roughly 80% of them appearing once. Sequenced material: peripheral blood. The receptor source for this set is a woman in her sixties with acute or convalescent COVID-19. Both conserved end residues are part of each CDR3.

TRBJ1-6 | TRBV2 | CATREGANSPLHF
TRBJ1-1 | TRBV2 | CAGQRGREAFF
TRBJ1-1 | TRBV3-1/TRBV3-2 | CASSQWSTEAFF
TRBJ1-2 | TRBV19 | CASSRGRDNYGYTF
TRBJ2-5 | TRBV2 | CASSEGRLAGPGGETQYF
TRBJ2-7 | TRBV2 | CASSEGLANYEQYF
TRBJ1-6 | TRBV6-5 | CASSYSRTFNSPLHF
TRBJ2-7 | TRBV5-1 | CASSSITGGEGEQYF
TRBJ2-7 | TRBV6-5 | CASSRRQGIYEQYF
TRBJ2-3 | TRBV3-1/TRBV3-2 | CASSHFSGSTDTQYF
TRBJ2-1 | TRBV11-2 | CASSLRVGIAGDEQFF
TRBJ1-1 | TRBV10-3 | CAISASGQGTEAFF
TRBJ2-7 | TRBV3-1/TRBV3-2 | CASSQDGGTATYEQYF
TRBJ2-1 | TRBV6-5 | CASSQTLAGPNEQFF
TRBJ1-2 | TRBV19 | CASRSGSSYGYTF
TRBJ2-5 | TRBV10-3 | CATRQGGTLETQYF
TRBJ1-6 | TRBV28 | CASSSDRPLHF
TRBJ2-5 | TRBV29-1 | CSPPVGAPLQETQYF
TRBJ1-2 | TRBV5-1 | CASSLDPTGQLKNYGYTF
TRBJ1-2 | TRBV7-2 | CASSSTRGTGYTF
TRBJ1-2 | TRBV5-1 | CASFDRGSSHGYTF
TRBJ1-1 | TRBV4-1 | CASSQATGRAGTEAFF
TRBJ1-6 | TRBV14 | CASSYTGSPLHF
TRBJ2-7 | TRBV19 | CASSIKHRAYEQYF
TRBJ1-5 | TRBV4-1 | CASSQFWGQPQHF
TRBJ2-3 | TRBV14 | CASRGQGSHTQYF
TRBJ1-6 | TRBV6-1 | CASSEYSGRSPLHF
TRBJ2-7 | TRBV2 | CASIPILGGEQYF
TRBJ2-7 | TRBV6-4 | CASSATGGGEQYF
TRBJ2-5 | TRBV9 | CASSVAPGGQETQYF
TRBJ1-2 | TRBV3-1/TRBV3-2 | CASSQDGTGGGYTF
TRBJ2-1 | TRBV5-1 | CASSSGQRHYNEQFF
TRBJ2-3 | TRBV7-2 | CASSLALAGGSVADTQYF
TRBJ2-2 | TRBV4-1 | CASSHTSGGTRELFF
TRBJ1-6 | TRBV12-5 | CASLCRGLRSNSPLHF
TRBJ2-2 | TRBV28 | CASSLFGQGGTGELFF
TRBJ1-4 | TRBV14 | CASSPGQGRGEKLFF
TRBJ2-2 | TRBV5-1 | CASSRRQSRTGELFF
TRBJ2-2 | TRBV5-1 | CASSPTSGGAFTGELFF
TRBJ1-5 | TRBV15 | CATTPTGFDQPQHF
TRBJ1-6 | TRBV19 | CASRDRGGSPLHF
TRBJ2-1 | TRBV6-5 | CASPRTASYNEQFF
TRBJ1-6 | TRBV6-5 | CASSYLPGRGNSPLHF
TRBJ1-5 | TRBV6-5 | CASSYGQFGPQHF
TRBJ2-1 | TRBV5-5 | CASSLVASGGLHEQFF
TRBJ2-7 | TRBV6-6 | CASKRQGGEQYF
TRBJ1-6 | TRBV14 | CASSQFGSNSPLHF
TRBJ2-1 | TRBV5-1 | CASSVGTSGHNEQFF
TRBJ1-1 | TRBV2 | CASSTTRNTEAFF
TRBJ2-1 | TRBV6-9 | CASSYPYSSTGGLDEQFF
TRBJ2-1 | TRBV18 | CASSPRVGGPTNEQFF
TRBJ2-1 | TRBV9 | CASSASSGLAGQDNEQFF